These T cell receptor beta chains were read from a single sample in a study of blood T cell repertoires in COVID-19. The assay was immunoSEQ multiplex PCR, and TCRdb's table has in-frame clones only and misses some. This sample carries approximately 76,000 clones, around nine tenths of them seen once, and the ten largest clones take 6.5% to 8.5%. The specimen was peripheral blood. The receptors shown here come from a man between 25 and 39 years old with acute or convalescent COVID-19. Each CDR3 is given without its conserved first and last residue.

j_gene,v_gene,CDR3aa
TRBJ1-5,TRBV30,AWSKTGINQPQH
TRBJ2-5,TRBV29-1,SVQGKVETQY
TRBJ2-3,TRBV9,ASSSAGGPDTQY
TRBJ1-5,TRBV5-8,ASSLLNQPQH
TRBJ2-1,TRBV5-1,ASSLLTGRLAGHNNEQF
TRBJ2-1,TRBV6-6,ASRRGEGEQF
TRBJ2-2,TRBV28,ASSLPQGYTGELF
TRBJ2-5,TRBV9,ASSPQPQETQY
TRBJ2-1,TRBV28,ASSSVSGSSPLGEQF
TRBJ2-2,TRBV3-1/TRBV3-2,ASSRTSGTAGELF
TRBJ2-3,TRBV6-1,ASSGLAGGGGTDTQY
TRBJ1-1,TRBV28,ASSRTATANTEAF
TRBJ1-1,TRBV24-1,ATQDRMNTEAF
TRBJ2-1,TRBV7-2,ASSATGGSYNEQF
TRBJ2-6,TRBV28,ASSLSHSRRANVLT
TRBJ2-3,TRBV19,ASNHRVADTQY
TRBJ2-1,TRBV28,ASSFTPVVGEGRNEQF
TRBJ2-1,TRBV10-3,AISGLLLAPSYNEQF
TRBJ2-3,TRBV7-2,ASSLALAADTQY
TRBJ2-1,TRBV19,ASRDRGSDEQF
TRBJ2-3,TRBV4-1,ASSAPGLVTDTQY
TRBJ2-7,TRBV5-1,ASRAGEQY
TRBJ2-3,TRBV11-2,ASSLEPLTDTQY
TRBJ2-7,TRBV28,ASTPGTRTEVEQY
TRBJ2-3,TRBV9,ASSSSGTATGDTQY
TRBJ1-2,TRBV28,ASSEGYDYGYT
TRBJ2-7,TRBV5-1,ASSGGSSYEQY
TRBJ1-5,TRBV30,AWSSQGYQPQH
TRBJ2-1,TRBV5-1,ASSLEASYNEQF
TRBJ2-2,TRBV7-7,ASSASQGVPGELF
TRBJ1-1,TRBV7-2,ASSLRRATEAF
TRBJ2-1,TRBV7-3,ASSPFAGALGNEQF
TRBJ2-7,TRBV5-4,ASSGRDSTYEQY
TRBJ1-3,TRBV7-2,ASSSYWLDSGNTIY
TRBJ1-1,TRBV28,ASSSGGRTEAF
TRBJ1-2,TRBV6-1,ASSEVVRGPYGYT
TRBJ2-3,TRBV29-1,SVPDEGKGLAVPDTQY
TRBJ2-1,TRBV28,ASSSLAGGYFSYNEQF
TRBJ2-7,TRBV18,ASSAVGGQQY
TRBJ2-4,TRBV6-5,ASRTGTKNIQY
TRBJ2-1,TRBV10-3,AIGATKLNEQF